This T cell receptor (beta chain) was identified in a study of blood T cell repertoires in COVID-19. The assay was immunoSEQ multiplex PCR, and TCRdb's table has in-frame clones only and misses some. The repertoire holds about 140,000 clones, with around 81% as singletons. V lost 3 bases and J lost 2; bases outside the gene matches: 10. There are 16 residues in the CDR3. Looked up from germline, CDR1 is SGHKS and CDR2 is YYEKEE (reference sequence). The TCR comes from a human donor in a cohort sampled during active COVID-19. V and J are TRBV5-5 and TRBJ1-2; TRBD1 matches at 7 bases. The sample consisted of peripheral blood. The CDR3 sequence is CASSSPDRPINYGYTF. The CDR3 region has the DNA TGTGCCAGCAGCTCGCCGGACAGGCCGATAAACTATGGCTACACCTTC.